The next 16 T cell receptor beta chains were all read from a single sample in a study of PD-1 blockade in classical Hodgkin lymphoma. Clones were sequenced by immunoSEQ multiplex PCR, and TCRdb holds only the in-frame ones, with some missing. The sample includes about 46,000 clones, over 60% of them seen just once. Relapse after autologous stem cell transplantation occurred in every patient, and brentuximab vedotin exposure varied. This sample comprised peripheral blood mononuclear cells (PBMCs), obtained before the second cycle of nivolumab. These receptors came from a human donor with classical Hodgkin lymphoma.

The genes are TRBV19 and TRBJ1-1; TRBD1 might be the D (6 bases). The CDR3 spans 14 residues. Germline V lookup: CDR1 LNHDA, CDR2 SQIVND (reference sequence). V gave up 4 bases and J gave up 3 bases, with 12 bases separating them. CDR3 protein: CASSTTGMHTEAFF. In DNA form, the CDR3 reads TGTGCCAGTAGTACCACAGGGATGCACACTGAAGCTTTCTTT.

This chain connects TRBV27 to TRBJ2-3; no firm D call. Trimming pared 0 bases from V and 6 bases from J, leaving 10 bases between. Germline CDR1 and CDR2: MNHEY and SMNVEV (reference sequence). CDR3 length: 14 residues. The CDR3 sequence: CASSLSGSQDTQYF. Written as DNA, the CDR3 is TGTGCCAGCAGTTTATCCGGGTCCCAGGATACGCAGTATTTT.

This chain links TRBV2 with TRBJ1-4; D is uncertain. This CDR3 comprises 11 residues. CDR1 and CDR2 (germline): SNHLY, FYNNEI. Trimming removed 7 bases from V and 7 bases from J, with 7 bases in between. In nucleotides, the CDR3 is TGTGCCAGCACCCCGGGTGAAAAACTGTTTTTT. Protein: CASTPGEKLFF.

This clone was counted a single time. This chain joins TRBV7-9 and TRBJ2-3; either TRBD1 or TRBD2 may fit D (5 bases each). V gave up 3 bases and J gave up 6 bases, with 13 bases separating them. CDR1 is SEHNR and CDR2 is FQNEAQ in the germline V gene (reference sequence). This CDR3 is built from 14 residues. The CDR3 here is CASSLGYWGDTQYF. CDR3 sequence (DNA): TGTGCCAGCAGCTTGGGGTACTGGGGGGATACGCAGTATTTT.

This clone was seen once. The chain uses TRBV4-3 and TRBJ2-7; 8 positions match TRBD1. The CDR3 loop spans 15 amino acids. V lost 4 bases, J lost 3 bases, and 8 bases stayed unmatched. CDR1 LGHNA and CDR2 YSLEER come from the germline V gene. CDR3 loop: CASSPSTGAHYEQYF. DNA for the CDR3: TGCGCCAGCAGCCCCTCGACAGGGGCCCACTACGAGCAGTACTTC.

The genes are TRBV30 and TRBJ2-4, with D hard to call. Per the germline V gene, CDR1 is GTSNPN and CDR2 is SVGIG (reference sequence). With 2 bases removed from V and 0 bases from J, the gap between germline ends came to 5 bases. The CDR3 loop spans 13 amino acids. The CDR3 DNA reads TGTGCCTGGAGTACACTAGCCAAAAACATTCAGTACTTC. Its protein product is CAWSTLAKNIQYF.

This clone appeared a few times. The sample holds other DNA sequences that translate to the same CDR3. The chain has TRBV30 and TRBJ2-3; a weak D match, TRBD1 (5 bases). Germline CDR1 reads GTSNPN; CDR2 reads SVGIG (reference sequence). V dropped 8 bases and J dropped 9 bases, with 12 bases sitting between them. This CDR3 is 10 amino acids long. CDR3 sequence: CARGDNTQYF. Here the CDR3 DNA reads TGTGCCAGGGGCGATAACACGCAGTATTTT.

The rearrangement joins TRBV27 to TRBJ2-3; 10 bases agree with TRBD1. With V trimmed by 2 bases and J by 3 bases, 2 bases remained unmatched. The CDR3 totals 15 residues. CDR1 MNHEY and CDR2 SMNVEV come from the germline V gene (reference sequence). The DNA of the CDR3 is TGTGCCAGCAGTTTAAGGGGACAGGGGACAGATACGCAGTATTTT. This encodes CASSLRGQGTDTQYF.

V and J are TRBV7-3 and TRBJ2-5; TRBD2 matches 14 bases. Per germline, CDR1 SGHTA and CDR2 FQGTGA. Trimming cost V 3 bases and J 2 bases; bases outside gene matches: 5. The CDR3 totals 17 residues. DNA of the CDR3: TGTGCCAGCAGCTTCGGACTAGCGGGGGGCCATCAAGAGACCCAGTACTTC. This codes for CASSFGLAGGHQETQYF.

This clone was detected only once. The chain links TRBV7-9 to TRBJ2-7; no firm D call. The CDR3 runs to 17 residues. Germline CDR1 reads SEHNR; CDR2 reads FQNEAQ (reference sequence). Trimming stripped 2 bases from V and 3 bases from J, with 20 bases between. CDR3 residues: CASSLPSRQGHGYEQYF. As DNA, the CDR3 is TGTGCCAGCAGCTTACCCTCCCGACAAGGCCATGGCTACGAGCAGTACTTC.

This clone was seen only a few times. DNA of the CDR3: TGTGCCAGCAGCCCGAACACTGAAGCTTTCTTT. This encodes CASSPNTEAFF. The V call is TRBV14, the J call TRBJ1-1; D unclear. This CDR3 contains 11 residues. Germline-derived CDR1 and CDR2 are SGHDN and FVKESK. With 4 bases removed from V and 1 base from J, the gap between germline ends came to 1 base.

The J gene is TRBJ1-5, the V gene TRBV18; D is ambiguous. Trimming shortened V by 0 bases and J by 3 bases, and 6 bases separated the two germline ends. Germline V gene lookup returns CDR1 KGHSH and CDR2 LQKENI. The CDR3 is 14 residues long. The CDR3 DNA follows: TGTGCCAGCTCACCACCTTCCTTCAATCAGCCCCAGCATTTT. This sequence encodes CASSPPSFNQPQHF.

The CDR3 is CASSESSGIQPQHF. The CDR3 DNA reads as TGTGCCAGCAGTGAATCCTCAGGGATTCAGCCCCAGCATTTT. The chain carries TRBV6-1 and TRBJ1-5; possible D gene TRBD1, 5 bases. V was clipped by 2 bases and J by 6 bases, with 11 bases between them. This CDR3 contains 14 residues. Germline CDR1 is MNHNS and CDR2 is SASEGT.

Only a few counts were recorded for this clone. CDR3 sequence (DNA): TGTGCCACCAGCAGAGAAACCGGGGCTAATGAAAAACTGTTTTTT. This sequence encodes CATSRETGANEKLFF. J is TRBJ1-4 and V is TRBV15; D call uncertain. The CDR3 covers 15 residues. V gave up 0 bases and J gave up 3 bases, with 8 bases separating them. Germline CDR1 reads LNHNV; CDR2 reads YYDKDF (reference sequence).

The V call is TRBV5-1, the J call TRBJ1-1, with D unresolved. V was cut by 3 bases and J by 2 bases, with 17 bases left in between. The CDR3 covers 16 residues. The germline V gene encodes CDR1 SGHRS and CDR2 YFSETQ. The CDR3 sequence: CASSSNAGRSNTEAFF. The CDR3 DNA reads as TGCGCCAGCAGCTCCAACGCCGGTAGGAGCAACACTGAAGCTTTCTTT.

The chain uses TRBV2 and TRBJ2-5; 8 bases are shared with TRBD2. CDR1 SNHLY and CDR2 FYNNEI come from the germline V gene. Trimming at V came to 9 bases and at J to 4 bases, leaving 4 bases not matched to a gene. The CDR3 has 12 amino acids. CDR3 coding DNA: TGTGCCAGAGCGGGAGTCCCAGAGACCCAGTACTTC. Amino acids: CARAGVPETQYF.